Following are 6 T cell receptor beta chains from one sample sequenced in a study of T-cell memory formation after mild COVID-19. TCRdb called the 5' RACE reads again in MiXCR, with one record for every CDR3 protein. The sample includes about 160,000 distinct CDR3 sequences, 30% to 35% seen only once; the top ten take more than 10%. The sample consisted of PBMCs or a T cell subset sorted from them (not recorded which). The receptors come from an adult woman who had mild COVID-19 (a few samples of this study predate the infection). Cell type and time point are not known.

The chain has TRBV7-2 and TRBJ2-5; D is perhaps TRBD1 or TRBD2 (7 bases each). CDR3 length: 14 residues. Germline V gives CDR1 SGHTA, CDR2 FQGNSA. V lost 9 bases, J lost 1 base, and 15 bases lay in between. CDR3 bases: TGTGCCAGTCAGGGGGGGGGCTTCCAAGAGACCCAGTACTTC. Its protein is CASQGGGFQETQYF.

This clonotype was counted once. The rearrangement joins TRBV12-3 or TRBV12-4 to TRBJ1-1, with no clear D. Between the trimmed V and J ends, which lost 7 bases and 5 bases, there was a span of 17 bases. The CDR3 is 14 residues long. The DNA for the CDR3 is TGTGCCAGCACCGTTGCCCCTGTAGGTACTGAAGCTTTCTTT. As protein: CASTVAPVGTEAFF.

The CDR3 is CASSPIGNTEAFF. The CDR3 nucleotides are TGCGCCAGCAGCCCCATCGGGAACACTGAAGCTTTCTTT. The V gene is TRBV4-1, the J gene TRBJ1-1; D is ambiguous. The germline gives CDR1 MGHRA, CDR2 YSYEKL. The CDR3 runs 13 residues. The V and J ends lost 4 bases and 1 base respectively, with 7 bases between them.

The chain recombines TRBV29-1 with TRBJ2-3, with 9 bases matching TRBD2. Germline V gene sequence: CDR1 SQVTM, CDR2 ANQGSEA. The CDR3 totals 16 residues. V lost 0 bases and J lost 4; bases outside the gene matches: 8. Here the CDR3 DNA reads TGCAGCGTTGAAGAGAGCACTAGCGGGTGGGCAGATACGCAGTATTTT. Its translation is CSVEESTSGWADTQYF.

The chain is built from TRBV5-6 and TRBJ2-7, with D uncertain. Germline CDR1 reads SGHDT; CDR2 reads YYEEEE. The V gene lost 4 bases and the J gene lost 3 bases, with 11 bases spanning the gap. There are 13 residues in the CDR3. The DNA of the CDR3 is TGTGCCAGCAGCCCTACTTCCAGCTACGAGCAGTACTTC. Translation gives CASSPTSSYEQYF. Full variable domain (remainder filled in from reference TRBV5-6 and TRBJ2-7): DAGVTQSPTHLIKTRGQQVTLRCSPKSGHDTVSWYQQALGQGPQFIFQYYEEEERQRGNFPDRFSGHQFPNYSSELNVNALLLGDSALYLCASSPTSSYEQYFGPGTRLTVT.

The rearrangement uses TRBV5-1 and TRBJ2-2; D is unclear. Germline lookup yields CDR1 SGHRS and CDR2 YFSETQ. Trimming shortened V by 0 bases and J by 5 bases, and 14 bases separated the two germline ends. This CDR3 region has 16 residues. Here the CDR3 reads CASSLDPFVGTGELFF. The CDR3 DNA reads TGCGCCAGCAGCTTGGATCCCTTTGTGGGTACCGGGGAGCTGTTTTTT. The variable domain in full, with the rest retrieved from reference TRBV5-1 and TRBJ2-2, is KAGVTQTPRYLIKTRGQQVTLSCSPISGHRSVSWYQQTPGQGLQFLFEYFSETQRNKGNFPGRFSGRQFSNSRSEMNVSTLELGDSALYLCASSLDPFVGTGELFFGEGSRLTVL.